This entry is about one T cell receptor beta chain. These data belong to a study of cytomegalovirus exposure and HLA in healthy donors. CDR1 SGHNT and CDR2 YYREEE come from the germline V gene (reference sequence). CDR3 length: 15 amino acids. Trimming at V came to 4 bases and at J to 3 bases, leaving 7 bases not matched to a gene. PCR primers comprised 60 Vbeta and 13 Jbeta primers. TCRdb keeps only in-frame clones here, not all; method: immunoSEQ multiplex PCR. This sample has more than 85,000 clones, with approximately 70% found just once. The origin of this receptor is a woman aged 70-85 years in good health and CMV-seropositive. The source material was PBMCs. The V call is TRBV5-4, the J call TRBJ2-5, with TRBD1 identical over 9 bases. The CDR3 nucleotides are TGTGCCAGCAGCGCGAACAGGGGGCCTGAAGAGACCCAGTACTTC. Translation: CASSANRGPEETQYF.